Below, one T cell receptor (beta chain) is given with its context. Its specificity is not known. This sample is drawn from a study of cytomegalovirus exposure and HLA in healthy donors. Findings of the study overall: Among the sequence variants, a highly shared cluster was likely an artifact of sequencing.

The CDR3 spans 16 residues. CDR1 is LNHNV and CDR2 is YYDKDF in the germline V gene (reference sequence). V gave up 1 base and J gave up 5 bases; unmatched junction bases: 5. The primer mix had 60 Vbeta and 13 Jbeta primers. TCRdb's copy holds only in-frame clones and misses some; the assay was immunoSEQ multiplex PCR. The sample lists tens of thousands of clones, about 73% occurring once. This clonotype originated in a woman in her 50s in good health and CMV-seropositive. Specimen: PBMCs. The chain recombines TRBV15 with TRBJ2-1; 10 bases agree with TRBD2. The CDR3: CATSRGRTSGNNEQFF. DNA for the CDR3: TGTGCCACCAGCAGAGGAAGGACTAGCGGAAACAATGAGCAGTTCTTC.